This TCR beta chain comes out of a study of TIL therapy for anti-PD-1-resistant metastatic lung cancer. The wider study: Median patient age was almost 55, ranging roughly 38-85 years.

Time point denoted: pre-treatment sample, taken before nivolumab and TIL therapy. CDR1 MDHEN and CDR2 SYDVKM come from the germline V gene. The CDR3 runs to 12 residues. About this clone: At one boundary the junction diverges from the germline segment, which might be a read error.

The immunoSEQ assay was v3. The assay was immunoSEQ multiplex PCR, and TCRdb's table has in-frame clones only and misses some. The data hold approximately 50,000 clones, with 80% to 90% observed a single time. The TCR comes from a person between 25 and 79 years old with non-small cell lung cancer. The material sequenced was blood, taken at baseline. V gene TRBV28 combines with J gene TRBJ1-4; TRBD1 matches 8 bases. Here the CDR3 reads CASRWAGGQVDF. The CDR3 nucleotides are TGTGCCAGCAGATGGGCGGGGGGACAGGTTGATTTT.